A single T cell receptor (beta chain) is shown here with its context. This entry belongs to a study of OX40 agonist ivuxolimab in advanced cancers. Method: immunoSEQ multiplex PCR; TCRdb's copy keeps in-frame clones and lacks some. The sample includes roughly 46,000 clones, about 88% of them seen just once. With 7 bases removed from V and 4 bases from J, the gap between germline ends came to 7 bases. The CDR3 runs 11 residues. Germline V gene lookup returns CDR1 MGHDK and CDR2 SYGVNS. This receptor was obtained from an adult with an advanced solid tumor such as melanoma, head and neck, liver or kidney cancer. This material consisted of CD4+ or CD8+ T cells sorted from blood, taken in a trial of the OX40 agonist ivuxolimab. J is TRBJ2-5 and V is TRBV25-1; a possible D gene is TRBD2 (5 bases). The CDR3: CASTGVETQYF. The CDR3 DNA follows: TGTGCCAGCACCGGGGTAGAGACCCAGTACTTC.